This is a list of T cell receptor beta chains from one sample in a study of T cells in tuberculosis. Sequenced by immunoSEQ multiplex PCR; TCRdb stores in-frame clones only, minus some. The data contain about 43,000 clones, roughly 94% of them singletons. The sequencing sample was made of PBMCs. The source of these receptors is a donor aged 5-35 years with latent tuberculosis or without tuberculosis infection. Some clones in this sample may be carry-over from other donors' samples. Each CDR3 is given with its conserved first and last residue. The order of the fields is J gene, D gene, clone size, V gene, CDR3 protein, CDR3 DNA. D genes are given only for firm matches. Clone size is given for some rows only: seen once, a few or many times, or a class if the clone is expanded.

TRBJ1-2,TRBD1,.,TRBV7-9,CASSHTDRGYGYTF,TGTGCCAGCAGCCATACGGACAGGGGCTATGGCTACACCTTC
TRBJ1-1,TRBD1,.,TRBV28,CASSSPLGGQGRTEAFF,TGTGCCAGCAGTTCCCCCTTGGGGGGACAGGGCCGCACTGAAGCTTTCTTT
TRBJ1-4,.,.,TRBV28,CASSLYSQDGEKLFF,TGTGCCAGCAGTTTATACTCGCAGGATGGGGAAAAACTGTTTTTT
TRBJ2-7,.,.,TRBV5-6,CASSFRVAAYYEQYF,TGTGCCAGCAGCTTCCGGGTAGCGGCTTACTACGAGCAGTACTTC
TRBJ1-2,.,.,TRBV27,CASSLTVSGHYSGYTF,TGTGCCAGCAGTTTAACGGTATCGGGACATTATAGTGGCTACACCTTC
TRBJ1-4,.,.,TRBV29-1,CSVAYREYNEKLFF,TGCAGCGTAGCCTACAGGGAATATAATGAAAAACTGTTTTTT
TRBJ2-7,TRBD1,.,TRBV28,CASSPLQGAYEQYF,TGTGCCAGCAGTCCCTTACAGGGGGCCTACGAGCAGTACTTC
TRBJ2-3,TRBD2,.,TRBV19,CASSIEGGISTDTQYF,TGTGCCAGTAGTATAGAGGGGGGGATCAGCACAGATACGCAGTATTTT
TRBJ2-7,.,.,TRBV4-3,CASSQAVRAAAYEQYF,TGCGCCAGCAGCCAAGCAGTGCGGGCGGCCGCCTACGAGCAGTACTTC
TRBJ1-1,.,few,TRBV18,CASSEGANTEAFF,TGTGCCAGCTCTGAAGGGGCGAACACTGAAGCTTTCTTT
TRBJ1-4,.,.,TRBV19,CASGEVLNEKLFF,TGTGCCAGTGGGGAGGTACTTAATGAAAAACTGTTTTTT
TRBJ2-3,TRBD2,.,TRBV5-1,CASSYRSTSFGDTQYF,TGCGCCAGCAGCTACCGATCGACTAGCTTTGGCGATACGCAGTATTTT
TRBJ1-1,.,.,TRBV13,CASSSTGDTEAFF,TGTGCCAGCAGCAGTACAGGCGACACTGAAGCTTTCTTT
TRBJ1-2,.,.,TRBV4-3,CASSQATARVIGYTF,TGCGCCAGCAGCCAAGCAACCGCCAGGGTGATCGGCTACACCTTC
TRBJ2-1,.,.,TRBV5-1,CASSSTGTVDNEQFF,TGCGCCAGCAGCTCAACCGGGACTGTAGACAATGAGCAGTTCTTC
TRBJ2-1,TRBD2,.,TRBV19,CASSITSGSRGNEQFF,TGTGCCAGTAGTATTACTAGCGGGAGTAGGGGCAATGAGCAGTTCTTC
TRBJ2-7,.,.,TRBV28,CASSTTIVTYEQYF,TGTGCCAGCAGTACCACGATAGTTACCTACGAGCAGTACTTC
TRBJ2-2,TRBD2,.,TRBV10-2,CASFATSGRAGGGELFF,TGCGCCAGCTTTGCGACTAGCGGGAGGGCCGGGGGCGGGGAGCTGTTTTTT
TRBJ2-7,.,.,TRBV29-1,CSVAGGLPSYEQYF,TGCAGCGTTGCCGGGGGACTGCCCTCCTACGAGCAGTACTTC
TRBJ2-7,TRBD2,.,TRBV27,CASSLAGLGEQYF,TGTGCCAGCAGTCTAGCGGGACTTGGGGAGCAGTACTTC
TRBJ1-5,TRBD1,.,TRBV10-3,CATKTGGRAQHF,TGTGCCACCAAGACAGGGGGCAGGGCCCAGCATTTT
TRBJ2-1,TRBD1,.,TRBV2,CASSDPGAGTAYNEQFF,TGTGCCAGCAGCGACCCAGGAGCCGGGACAGCCTACAATGAGCAGTTCTTC
TRBJ2-1,TRBD2,.,TRBV19,CASSIVLAGDNEQFF,TGTGCCAGTAGTATAGTACTAGCGGGAGATAATGAGCAGTTCTTC
TRBJ2-1,TRBD2,once,TRBV19,CASSILAGDLRSYNEQFF,TGTGCCAGTAGTATACTAGCGGGAGATTTAAGGTCCTACAATGAGCAGTTCTTC
TRBJ2-7,TRBD1,.,TRBV4-1,CASSRRDRSYEQYF,TGCGCCAGCAGTCGCCGGGACAGATCCTACGAGCAGTACTTC
TRBJ2-7,TRBD2,.,TRBV28,CASGGGEQYF,TGTGCCAGCGGCGGGGGCGAGCAGTACTTC
TRBJ2-3,TRBD2,few,TRBV4-2,CASSQENFAGGWADTQYF,TGTGCCAGCAGCCAAGAGAATTTTGCGGGAGGGTGGGCAGATACGCAGTATTTT
TRBJ1-5,.,.,TRBV4-1,CASSVYVTQPQHF,TGCGCCAGCAGCGTCTATGTTACCCAGCCCCAGCATTTT
TRBJ2-2,.,.,TRBV5-1,CASSSSRGGGELFF,TGCGCCAGCAGCTCATCCCGCGGAGGCGGGGAGCTGTTTTTT
TRBJ1-1,TRBD1,.,TRBV5-1,CASSSLTGGKPAFF,TGCGCCAGCAGCTCGTTGACAGGGGGGAAGCCAGCTTTCTTT
TRBJ2-5,TRBD2,.,TRBV14,CASSTLGLAGGQETQYF,TGTGCCAGCAGCACCCTGGGACTAGCGGGAGGGCAAGAGACCCAGTACTTC
TRBJ2-3,.,once,TRBV11-2,CASRLGGLDTQYF,TGTGCCAGCAGGCTTGGGGGCCTGGATACGCAGTATTTT